These 24 T cell receptor beta chains were all obtained from the same sample, sequenced in a study of blood T cell repertoires in COVID-19. Repertoires were generated with immunoSEQ multiplex PCR, while TCRdb's copy carries only in-frame clones and drops some. The sample yields fewer than 250,000 clones, 70% to 90% seen once. The sample was PBMCs or T cells enriched from blood (not recorded which). The receptors here all came from a man aged 30 to 45 who had recovered from COVID-19.

This chain connects TRBV5-1 to TRBJ1-5; 7 bases match TRBD1. V trimming: 0 bases; J trimming: 6 bases; junction bases outside the gene matches: 6. This CDR3 comprises 15 residues. Germline V gene lookup returns CDR1 SGHRS and CDR2 YFSETQ. CDR3 in amino acids: CASSLDGTVLQPQHF. In DNA, the CDR3 is TGCGCCAGCAGCTTGGATGGGACAGTTCTTCAGCCCCAGCATTTT.

This clone has just one count. The rearrangement joins TRBV7-6 to TRBJ2-3, with 8 positions matching TRBD2. Germline lookup yields CDR1 SGHVS and CDR2 FNYEAQ. The CDR3 covers 15 residues. Unmatched junction bases numbered 4, after V lost 2 bases and J lost 3 bases. The CDR3 sequence: CASSLRGGLTDTQYF. The CDR3 DNA reads as TGTGCCAGCAGCTTACGCGGGGGGTTGACAGATACGCAGTATTTT.

This rearrangement joins TRBV12-3 or TRBV12-4 to TRBJ1-2; D is possibly TRBD1 (6 bases). The CDR3 is 13 residues long. V was trimmed by 1 base and J by 7 bases, leaving 10 bases between them. DNA of the CDR3: TGTGCCAGCAGTTTAGGGGACAAGGCTGGCTACACCTTC. Amino acid sequence: CASSLGDKAGYTF.

The chain links TRBV12-3 or TRBV12-4 to TRBJ1-3; D gene uncertain. This CDR3 is built from 12 residues. V was pared by 8 bases and J by 2 bases, with 7 bases between. This CDR3 reads CASRVTGNTIYF. DNA of the CDR3: TGTGCCAGCCGGGTTACTGGAAACACCATATATTTT.

The chain recombines TRBV3-1 (or the pseudogene TRBV3-2) with TRBJ2-1; D gene unclear. With 7 bases removed from V and 0 bases from J, the gap between germline ends came to 10 bases. The CDR3 consists of 14 residues. Germline assignment: CDR1 LGHDT and CDR2 YNNKEL (reference sequence). In nucleotides, the CDR3 is TGTGCCAGCACCCGCGCGAGCTCCTACAATGAGCAGTTCTTC. It translates to CASTRASSYNEQFF.

The chain recombines TRBV7-9 with TRBJ1-2, with a possible D match to TRBD1 (5 bases). This CDR3 is 15 amino acids long. Germline V gene lookup returns CDR1 SEHNR and CDR2 FQNEAQ (reference sequence). Trimming removed 5 bases at V and 1 base at J, with 14 bases between. The CDR3 loop reads CASSLDRFDNYGYTF. The CDR3 DNA follows: TGTGCCAGCAGCCTAGACAGATTCGATAACTATGGCTACACCTTC.

For the CDR3, the DNA is TGTGCCAGCAGCTTATCAGGGATCGGCGTTGGGTACGAGCAGTACTTC. Amino acid sequence: CASSLSGIGVGYEQYF. The gene calls are TRBV7-9 and TRBJ2-7; possible D gene TRBD1, 5 bases. The V gene's germline CDR1 is SEHNR and CDR2 FQNEAQ (reference sequence). V lost 2 bases and J 4 bases, leaving 18 bases between the germline ends. This CDR3 comprises 16 residues.

The chain couples TRBV3-1 (or the pseudogene TRBV3-2) to TRBJ2-5; a possible D gene is TRBD1 (6 bases). Germline CDR1 and CDR2: LGHDT and YNNKEL (reference sequence). The CDR3 runs to 16 residues. The V gene lost 3 bases and the J gene lost 2 bases, with 16 bases spanning the gap. The CDR3 protein is CASSQLRGRGQETQYF. The DNA for the CDR3 is TGTGCCAGCAGCCAGTTAAGGGGGAGAGGACAAGAGACCCAGTACTTC.

V and J are TRBV6-1 and TRBJ2-1; 14 bases are a match to TRBD2. The CDR3 is made up of 16 amino acids. Germline-derived CDR1 and CDR2 are MNHNS and SASEGT. The junction had 0 bases not matched to a gene; V was cut back by 4 bases and J by 1 base. CDR3 amino acids: CASSGTSGRSYNEQFF. The CDR3 DNA sequence: TGTGCCAGCAGTGGGACTAGCGGGAGGTCCTACAATGAGCAGTTCTTC.

The CDR3 loop reads CASSPPARALPHNEQFF. CDR3 bases: TGTGCCAGCAGCCCACCTGCCAGGGCCCTCCCACACAATGAGCAGTTCTTC. The chain employs TRBV7-9 and TRBJ2-1; D possibly corresponds to TRBD1 (5 bases). The CDR3 spans 17 residues. V lost 5 bases, J lost 5 bases, and 22 bases lay in between. Per the germline V gene, CDR1 is SEHNR and CDR2 is FQNEAQ (reference sequence).

There are a few counts of this clone. The chain is built from TRBV28 and TRBJ2-7, with TRBD2 as a possible D gene (6 bases). V was cut by 3 bases and J by 2 bases, with 14 bases left in between. This CDR3 has 15 residues. CDR1 and CDR2 (germline): MDHEN, SYDVKM. CDR3 in DNA: TGTGCCAGCAGTTTTTTAGGGACTCAACCCTACGAGCAGTACTTC. Its translation: CASSFLGTQPYEQYF.

The V gene is TRBV28, the J gene TRBJ2-7, with D maybe TRBD2 (6 bases). V was trimmed by 5 bases and J by 9 bases, leaving 14 bases between them. Germline CDR1 MDHEN, CDR2 SYDVKM. This CDR3 is 12 amino acids long. The DNA for the CDR3 is TGTGCCAGCAGTCAAAGGGAGGCAGGGCAGTACTTC. Protein sequence: CASSQREAGQYF.

This chain uses TRBV14 with TRBJ2-3; possible D gene TRBD2, 5 bases. The CDR3 extends over 15 amino acids. The germline V and J ends were trimmed by 4 bases and 2 bases, with 13 bases remaining between them. Germline-derived CDR1 and CDR2 are SGHDN and FVKESK. CDR3 DNA: TGTGCCAGCAGCCGCCGTGTCGGGATCACAGATACGCAGTATTTT. Translating gives CASSRRVGITDTQYF.

This clone occurred once. This chain joins TRBV30 and TRBJ2-3; D is possibly TRBD1 (6 bases). The CDR3 extends over 15 amino acids. V shed 4 bases and J shed 3 bases, with 17 bases lying between them. Germline V CDR1 and CDR2: GTSNPN, SVGIG (reference sequence). The CDR3 reads CAWTPGQPPTDTQYF. The CDR3 coding sequence is TGTGCCTGGACTCCGGGACAACCCCCAACAGATACGCAGTATTTT.

This chain uses TRBV27 with TRBJ1-2; 8 bases map to TRBD1. This CDR3 is built from 20 residues. V was clipped by 0 bases and J by 0 bases; unmatched bases: 15. The germline V gene has CDR1 MNHEY and CDR2 SMNVEV (reference sequence). The CDR3 is CASSLSSRGLIVGANYGYTF. The CDR3 DNA follows: TGTGCCAGCAGTTTATCGAGCAGGGGGCTGATAGTGGGAGCTAACTATGGCTACACCTTC.

V usage is TRBV5-1 and J usage is TRBJ2-7; 11 positions agree with TRBD1. J lost 2 bases, V lost 2 bases, and 6 bases had no gene match. The V gene's germline CDR1 is SGHRS and CDR2 YFSETQ. There are 16 residues in the CDR3. Here the CDR3 DNA reads TGCGCCAGCAGCTTTGCCCGGGGACAGGGGGCCTACGAGCAGTACTTC. Translated, it gives CASSFARGQGAYEQYF. Supplemented by reference TRBV5-1 and TRBJ2-7, the full variable domain reads KAGVTQTPRYLIKTRGQQVTLSCSPISGHRSVSWYQQTPGQGLQFLFEYFSETQRNKGNFPGRFSGRQFSNSRSEMNVSTLELGDSALYLCASSFARGQGAYEQYFGPGTRLTVT.

V is TRBV7-2 and J is TRBJ1-1; no clear D. Germline values: CDR1 SGHTA, CDR2 FQGNSA. The CDR3 has 12 residues. V gave up 3 bases and J gave up 10 bases, with 12 bases separating them. Written as DNA, the CDR3 is TGTGCCAGCAGCTTCAAGTCCCCGGGAGCTTTCTTT. It specifies CASSFKSPGAFF.

This clone was seen only once. The chain recombines TRBV4-2 with TRBJ2-7, with D maybe TRBD2 (5 bases). This CDR3 region has 14 residues. The germline gives CDR1 LGHNA, CDR2 YNFKEQ. Trimming took 0 bases from V and 3 from J, leaving 9 bases between them. The CDR3 DNA is TGTGCCAGCAGCCAAGATTCGGGAATCTACGAGCAGTACTTC. Amino acids: CASSQDSGIYEQYF.

The rearrangement uses TRBV5-1 and TRBJ1-2; possible D gene TRBD1, 5 bases. The V and J ends lost 4 bases and 4 bases respectively, with 14 bases between them. Germline lookup yields CDR1 SGHRS and CDR2 YFSETQ. There are 14 residues in the CDR3. The CDR3 sequence: CASSDMDTTYGYTF. In DNA form, the CDR3 reads TGCGCCAGCAGCGACATGGACACCACCTATGGCTACACCTTC.

This rearrangement joins TRBV2 to TRBJ1-6; possible D gene TRBD1, 5 bases. With 8 bases removed from V and 4 bases from J, the gap between germline ends came to 12 bases. Per the germline V gene, CDR1 is SNHLY and CDR2 is FYNNEI. The CDR3 contains 14 residues. CDR3 loop: CASSGTAYNSPLHF. CDR3 coding DNA: TGTGCCAGCTCCGGGACTGCGTATAATTCACCCCTCCACTTT.

This rearrangement joins TRBV5-1 to TRBJ2-3; 8 bases map to TRBD1. Trimming cost V 4 bases and J 3 bases; bases outside gene matches: 4. The germline gives CDR1 SGHRS, CDR2 YFSETQ. This CDR3 spans 14 amino acids. CDR3 sequence (DNA): TGCGCCAGCAGCCCGGGACAGGTTACAGATACGCAGTATTTT. Translation gives CASSPGQVTDTQYF.

The chain carries TRBV5-1 and TRBJ2-5, with D maybe TRBD2 (6 bases). V was shortened by 4 bases and J by 3 bases, with 13 bases between the two germline ends. The CDR3 runs 14 residues. Germline-derived CDR1 and CDR2 are SGHRS and YFSETQ. The CDR3 here is CASSPSGTEETQYF. CDR3 bases: TGCGCCAGCAGCCCCTCGGGGACTGAAGAGACCCAGTACTTC.

This clone was detected only a few times. The gene calls are TRBV4-2 and TRBJ1-5; 7 nucleotides align to TRBD1. This CDR3 region has 15 residues. J lost 3 bases, V lost 4 bases, and 6 bases had no gene match. In germline, CDR1 is LGHNA, CDR2 YNFKEQ. The CDR3 spells CASSRETGDNQPQHF. CDR3 nucleotide sequence: TGTGCCAGCAGCCGCGAAACAGGGGACAATCAGCCCCAGCATTTT.

The chain has TRBV28 and TRBJ2-1; 7 bases map to TRBD2. CDR1 and CDR2 (germline): MDHEN, SYDVKM. The CDR3 is 16 residues long. V gave up 5 bases and J gave up 8 bases; unmatched junction bases: 15. CDR3: CASSKHQASGDHEQFF. The CDR3 coding sequence is TGTGCCAGCAGTAAGCATCAGGCTAGCGGTGACCATGAGCAGTTCTTC.